Below, 10 T cell receptor beta chains from the same sample are listed, as sequenced in a study of blood T cell repertoires in COVID-19. Profiled with immunoSEQ multiplex PCR; TCRdb holds only in-frame clones, not every one. The data contain about 61,000 clones, more than 85% of them seen just once; the ten biggest clones take up 5.1%. Sequenced input: peripheral blood. These receptors were collected from a man older than 75 in a cohort sampled during active COVID-19.

The gene calls are TRBV6-5 and TRBJ1-4, with 9 nucleotides matching TRBD1. CDR1 MNHEY and CDR2 SVGAGI come from the germline V gene. J was trimmed by 4 bases and V by 2 bases; bases with no gene match: 2. CDR3 length: 15 amino acids. This chain's CDR3 is CASSYRQGGNEKLFF. The CDR3 DNA follows: TGTGCCAGCAGTTACCGACAGGGGGGTAATGAAAAACTGTTTTTT.

This rearrangement joins TRBV9 to TRBJ2-3, with 13 bases matching TRBD2. There are 16 residues in the CDR3. The V and J ends lost 4 bases and 6 bases, in that order; junction bases with no gene match: 8. The germline gives CDR1 SGDLS, CDR2 YYNGEE. CDR3 sequence (DNA): TGTGCCAGCAGCCTGACTAGCGGGAGGAATCCGGATACGCAGTATTTT. This codes for CASSLTSGRNPDTQYF.

The chain joins TRBV5-1 to TRBJ1-3, with D possibly TRBD1 on 5 matching bases. The CDR3 spans 16 residues. The V end was cut by 4 bases, the J end by 0 bases, with 14 bases between. Per germline, CDR1 SGHRS and CDR2 YFSETQ. The CDR3, as DNA: TGCGCCAGCAGCCCTCAGGGAAGAGACTCTGGAAACACCATATATTTT. Translating it yields CASSPQGRDSGNTIYF. Drawing the rest from reference TRBV5-1 and TRBJ1-3, the complete variable domain is KAGVTQTPRYLIKTRGQQVTLSCSPISGHRSVSWYQQTPGQGLQFLFEYFSETQRNKGNFPGRFSGRQFSNSRSEMNVSTLELGDSALYLCASSPQGRDSGNTIYFGEGSWLTVV.

The CDR3 bases are TGTGCCAGCAGCTTGTACTGGACAGGGGCTAATGAGCAGTTCTTC. Translated: CASSLYWTGANEQFF. The chain employs TRBV5-4 and TRBJ2-1; 9 positions match TRBD1. V was pared by 1 base and J by 7 bases, with 6 bases of the junction left unmatched. This CDR3 spans 15 amino acids. Germline CDR1 is SGHNT and CDR2 is YYREEE (reference sequence).

V usage is TRBV4-2 and J usage is TRBJ1-4, with D uncertain. V lost 0 bases to trimming and J lost 8 bases, with 10 bases between them. CDR1 is LGHNA and CDR2 is YNFKEQ in the germline V gene. The CDR3 runs to 14 residues. The DNA of the CDR3 is TGTGCCAGCAGCCAAGAAAGTAGATTGGAAAAACTGTTTTTT. Encoded protein: CASSQESRLEKLFF.

This chain connects TRBV27 to TRBJ2-7, with D possibly matching TRBD1 (5 bases). The CDR3 loop spans 13 amino acids. V was cut by 5 bases and J by 3 bases, with 11 bases left in between. Per germline, CDR1 MNHEY and CDR2 SMNVEV (reference sequence). CDR3 sequence: CASSQDRSYEQYF. In DNA form, the CDR3 reads TGTGCCAGCAGTCAAGACAGAAGCTACGAGCAGTACTTC.

The chain joins TRBV19 to TRBJ1-4; D possibly corresponds to TRBD1 (5 bases). V shed 7 bases and J shed 0 bases, with 6 bases lying between them. CDR1 and CDR2 (germline): LNHDA, SQIVND (reference sequence). The CDR3 has 13 residues. CDR3 amino acids: CASTGATNEKLFF. As DNA, the CDR3 is TGTGCCAGTACGGGGGCAACTAATGAAAAACTGTTTTTT.

This chain uses TRBV7-9 with TRBJ1-2, with D perhaps TRBD1 (6 bases). Germline V gene sequence: CDR1 SEHNR, CDR2 FQNEAQ (reference sequence). Trimming pared 2 bases from V and 0 bases from J, leaving 10 bases between. There are 15 residues in the CDR3. The CDR3 spells CASSLIQGTNYGYTF. As DNA, the CDR3 is TGTGCCAGCAGCTTAATCCAGGGGACTAACTATGGCTACACCTTC.

This clone was picked up a small number of times. For the CDR3, the DNA is TGTGCCAGCAGCTTAAGCGGGGACGGCAATTCACCCCTCCACTTT. Amino acid sequence: CASSLSGDGNSPLHF. The chain combines TRBV7-3 with TRBJ1-6, with D possibly matching TRBD1 (5 bases). CDR3 size: 15 residues. Trimming shortened V by 1 base and J by 7 bases, and 11 bases separated the two germline ends. CDR1 and CDR2 (germline): SGHTA, FQGTGA.

In its sample, this clone was seen once. The gene calls are TRBV30 and TRBJ2-2; D might be TRBD2 (6 bases). The V gene lost 3 bases and the J gene lost 4 bases, with 12 bases spanning the gap. The CDR3 extends over 14 amino acids. Germline V gives CDR1 GTSNPN, CDR2 SVGIG (reference sequence). DNA for the CDR3: TGTGCCTGGAGGGAGGGGTTCGTCACCGGGGAGCTGTTTTTT. It codes for CAWREGFVTGELFF. The variable domain in full, completed from reference TRBV30 and TRBJ2-2, reads SQTIHQWPATLVQPVGSPLSLECTVEGTSNPNLYWYRQAAGRGLQLLFYSVGIGQISSEVPQNLSASRPQDRQFILSSKKLLLSDSGFYLCAWREGFVTGELFFGEGSRLTVL.